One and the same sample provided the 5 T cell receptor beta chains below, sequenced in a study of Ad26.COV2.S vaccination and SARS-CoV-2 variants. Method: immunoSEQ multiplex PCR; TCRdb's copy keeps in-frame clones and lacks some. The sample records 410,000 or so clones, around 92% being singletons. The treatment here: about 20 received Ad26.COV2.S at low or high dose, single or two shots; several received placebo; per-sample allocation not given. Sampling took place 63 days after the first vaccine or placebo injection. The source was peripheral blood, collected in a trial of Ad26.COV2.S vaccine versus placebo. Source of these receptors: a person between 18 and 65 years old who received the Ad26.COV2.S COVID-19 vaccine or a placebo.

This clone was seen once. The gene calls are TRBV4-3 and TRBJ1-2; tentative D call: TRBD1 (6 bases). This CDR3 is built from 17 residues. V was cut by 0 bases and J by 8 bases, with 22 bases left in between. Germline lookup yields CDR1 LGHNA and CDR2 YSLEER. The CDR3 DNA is TGCGCCAGCAGCCAAGATCAGCAAGGGGGTCCCCTACTAGGCTACACCTTC. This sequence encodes CASSQDQQGGPLLGYTF.

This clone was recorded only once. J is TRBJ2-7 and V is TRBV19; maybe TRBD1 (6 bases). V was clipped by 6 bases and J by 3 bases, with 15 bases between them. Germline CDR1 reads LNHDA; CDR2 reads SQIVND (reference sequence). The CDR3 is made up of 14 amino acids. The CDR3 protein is CASSATGFGYEQYF. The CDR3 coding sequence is TGTGCCAGTAGCGCTACAGGGTTCGGCTACGAGCAGTACTTC.

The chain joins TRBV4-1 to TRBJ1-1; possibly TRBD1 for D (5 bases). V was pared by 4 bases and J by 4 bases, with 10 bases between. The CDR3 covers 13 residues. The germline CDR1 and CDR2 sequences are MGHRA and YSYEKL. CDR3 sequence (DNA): TGCGCCAGCAGCCCATTGGGGGTCACTGAAGCTTTCTTT. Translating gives CASSPLGVTEAFF.

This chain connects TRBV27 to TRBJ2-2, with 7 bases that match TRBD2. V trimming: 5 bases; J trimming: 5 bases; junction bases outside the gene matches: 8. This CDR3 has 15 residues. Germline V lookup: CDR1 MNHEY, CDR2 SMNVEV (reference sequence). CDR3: CASSPWGGITGELFF. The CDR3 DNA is TGTGCCAGCAGTCCCTGGGGGGGGATAACCGGGGAGCTGTTTTTT.

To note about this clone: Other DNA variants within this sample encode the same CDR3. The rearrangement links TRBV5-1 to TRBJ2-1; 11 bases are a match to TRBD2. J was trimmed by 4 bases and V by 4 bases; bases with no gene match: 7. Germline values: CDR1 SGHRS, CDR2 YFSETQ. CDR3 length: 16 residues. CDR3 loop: CASSPQTSGVYNEQFF. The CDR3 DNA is TGCGCCAGCAGCCCGCAGACTAGCGGGGTGTACAATGAGCAGTTCTTC.